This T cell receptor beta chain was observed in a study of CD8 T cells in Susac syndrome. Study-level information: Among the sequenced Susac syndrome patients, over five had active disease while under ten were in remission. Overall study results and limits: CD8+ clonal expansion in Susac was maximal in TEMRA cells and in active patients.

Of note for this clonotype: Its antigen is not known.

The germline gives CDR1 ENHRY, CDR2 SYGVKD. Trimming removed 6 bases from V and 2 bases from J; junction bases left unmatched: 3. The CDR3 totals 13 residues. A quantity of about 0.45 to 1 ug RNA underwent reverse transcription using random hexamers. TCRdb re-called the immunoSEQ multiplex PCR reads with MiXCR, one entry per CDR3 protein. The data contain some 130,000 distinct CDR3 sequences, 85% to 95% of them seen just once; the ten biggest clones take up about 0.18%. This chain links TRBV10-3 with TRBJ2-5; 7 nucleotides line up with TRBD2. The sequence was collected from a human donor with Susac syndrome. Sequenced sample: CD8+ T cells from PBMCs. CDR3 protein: CAIRAGLQETQYF. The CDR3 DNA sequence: TGTGCCATCAGAGCGGGGCTACAAGAGACCCAGTACTTC.